The 20 T cell receptor beta chains below were found in one sample sequenced in a study of blood T cell repertoires in COVID-19. TCRdb's copy holds only in-frame clones and misses some; the assay was immunoSEQ multiplex PCR. The table lists around 140,000 clones, about four fifths of them singletons. Sequencing was carried out using peripheral blood. The receptors stem from a woman older than 75 with acute or convalescent COVID-19.

V gene TRBV24-1 combines with J gene TRBJ2-7; D perhaps matches TRBD1 (6 bases). Germline loops: CDR1 KGHDR, CDR2 SFDVKD. The CDR3 totals 12 residues. With 4 bases removed from V and 4 bases from J, the gap between germline ends came to 7 bases. This chain's CDR3 is CATSETGYEQYF. The CDR3 DNA is TGTGCCACCAGTGAAACAGGGTACGAGCAGTACTTC.

This clone was observed a handful of times. The CDR3 sequence: CASSSGLAGIDEQFF. Written as DNA, the CDR3 is TGTGCCAGCAGCTCGGGACTAGCGGGGATTGATGAGCAGTTCTTC. The chain joins TRBV11-3 to TRBJ2-1; 13 nucleotides align to TRBD2. CDR1 is SGHNT and CDR2 is YENEEA in the germline V gene. The CDR3 totals 15 residues. The V segment lost 4 bases and the J segment 8 bases; nucleotides outside the gene matches: 5.

This chain connects TRBV12-3 or TRBV12-4 to TRBJ1-5; D is unclear. The CDR3 spans 13 residues. V was trimmed by 3 bases and J by 5 bases, leaving 8 bases between them. The CDR3 region has the DNA TGTGCCAGCAGTTTTTCCCTCCATCAGCCCCAGCATTTT. Its protein is CASSFSLHQPQHF.

The gene calls are TRBV5-5 and TRBJ2-2; the D is unclear. Germline CDR1 reads SGHKS; CDR2 reads YYEKEE (reference sequence). V lost 2 bases to trimming and J lost 0 bases, with 11 bases between them. This CDR3 spans 16 amino acids. The CDR3 sequence: CASSFGQIPNTGELFF. The DNA for the CDR3 is TGTGCCAGCAGCTTTGGTCAGATACCGAACACCGGGGAGCTGTTTTTT. Together with reference TRBV5-5 and TRBJ2-2, the CDR3 gives the full variable domain: DAGVTQSPTHLIKTRGQQVTLRCSPISGHKSVSWYQQVLGQGPQFIFQYYEKEERGRGNFPDRFSARQFPNYSSELNVNALLLGDSALYLCASSFGQIPNTGELFFGEGSRLTVL.

A single count supports this clone. The rearrangement uses TRBV7-9 and TRBJ1-1; no firm D call. Germline V gene data show CDR1 as SEHNR and CDR2 as FQNEAQ (reference sequence). V lost 4 bases, J lost 8 bases, and 14 bases lay in between. The CDR3 is 13 residues long. The CDR3 region has the DNA TGTGCCAGCAGCTCGGACGGGAAAGGGGAAGCTTTCTTT. Its protein product is CASSSDGKGEAFF.

This chain links TRBV10-3 with TRBJ2-3, with 7 bases identical to TRBD2. Unmatched junction bases numbered 5, after V lost 6 bases and J lost 5 bases. Germline assignment: CDR1 ENHRY and CDR2 SYGVKD. There are 13 residues in the CDR3. The CDR3: CAIRESGKDTQYF. CDR3 DNA: TGTGCCATCAGGGAAAGCGGGAAAGATACGCAGTATTTT.

V is TRBV9 and J is TRBJ2-1, with 11 bases matching TRBD2. V trimming: 4 bases; J trimming: 6 bases; junction bases outside the gene matches: 6. The CDR3 length is 15 residues. In germline, CDR1 is SGDLS, CDR2 YYNGEE. Here the CDR3 DNA reads TGTGCCAGCAGCACCGGGACTAGCGGATTCAATGAGCAGTTCTTC. It specifies CASSTGTSGFNEQFF.

The genes are TRBV7-6 and TRBJ1-4; weak D call: TRBD1 (6 bases). The germline V and J ends were trimmed by 4 bases and 3 bases, with 18 bases remaining between them. This CDR3 has 17 residues. CDR1 is SGHVS and CDR2 is FNYEAQ in the germline V gene. This CDR3 is CASSYQPTGWANEKLFF. CDR3 DNA: TGTGCCAGCAGCTACCAACCTACAGGGTGGGCTAATGAAAAACTGTTTTTT. The full variable domain, its missing parts supplied by reference TRBV7-6 and TRBJ1-4, is GAGVSQSPRYKVTKRGQDVALRCDPISGHVSLYWYRQALGQGPEFLTYFNYEAQQDKSGLPNDRFSAERPEGSISTLTIQRTEQRDSAMYRCASSYQPTGWANEKLFFGSGTQLSVL.

This rearrangement joins TRBV4-3 to TRBJ2-3, with a possible D match to TRBD2 (5 bases). V shed 6 bases and J shed 3 bases, with 19 bases lying between them. The germline V gene has CDR1 LGHNA and CDR2 YSLEER. The CDR3 length is 16 residues. The CDR3 nucleotides read TGCGCCAGCAGTCGTAGAGGGATGGGGTCAACAGATACGCAGTATTTT. It yields the protein CASSRRGMGSTDTQYF.

The gene calls are TRBV4-3 and TRBJ1-3; D ambiguous. There are 15 residues in the CDR3. Trimming took off 4 bases at V and 6 bases at J, with 16 bases between the two ends. The V gene's germline CDR1 is LGHNA and CDR2 YSLEER. The CDR3 DNA reads as TGCGCCAGCAGCCCTATTTACGCGGTTGTAAACACCATATATTTT. It is translated as CASSPIYAVVNTIYF.

This clone has only a few counts. This chain links TRBV23-1 with TRBJ2-7; weak D call: TRBD1 (6 bases). TRBV23-1 is given ORF status, its function remaining uncertain. V was clipped by 6 bases and J by 1 base, with 13 bases between them. The CDR3 covers 14 residues. The CDR3 protein is CASRRTGLSYEQYF. For the CDR3, the DNA is TGCGCCAGCAGACGTACAGGGCTTTCCTACGAGCAGTACTTC.

The DNA for the CDR3 is TGTGCCAGCAGCTACTTCGTGAAGAAGGGACTAGCGATTTACAATGAGCAGTTCTTC. As protein: CASSYFVKKGLAIYNEQFF. J is TRBJ2-1 and V is TRBV7-8; 10 bases are a match to TRBD2. With 4 bases clipped from V and 4 bases from J, the junction kept 16 bases outside the gene matches. This CDR3 comprises 19 residues. Looked up from germline, CDR1 is SGHVS and CDR2 is FQNEAQ.

The chain couples TRBV7-2 to TRBJ2-2; TRBD2 aligns across 12 bases. The CDR3 totals 16 residues. The germline CDR1 and CDR2 sequences are SGHTA and FQGNSA. J gave up 14 bases and V 2 bases, and 12 bases lay outside the gene matches. The CDR3 bases are TGTGCCAGCAGCTTACCCCGCCAGACTAGCGGGGGTGAACTGTTTTTT. The encoded protein is CASSLPRQTSGGELFF.

V and J are TRBV3-1 (or the pseudogene TRBV3-2) and TRBJ2-1; tentative D call: TRBD1 (5 bases). The V gene lost 4 bases and the J gene lost 0 bases, with 22 bases spanning the gap. The CDR3 is made up of 19 amino acids. Germline V lookup: CDR1 LGHDT, CDR2 YNNKEL (reference sequence). In DNA, the CDR3 is TGTGCCAGCAGCCCCCGGAAGACAGCGAATAAGAGCTCCTACAATGAGCAGTTCTTC. Translating it yields CASSPRKTANKSSYNEQFF.

This clone was observed a few times. This sequence joins TRBV29-1 and TRBJ1-2, with TRBD1 identical over 11 bases. The V and J ends lost 8 bases and 4 bases, in that order; junction bases with no gene match: 18. Germline V gene lookup returns CDR1 SQVTM and CDR2 ANQGSEA. This CDR3 comprises 17 residues. CDR3 sequence: CSTTSGTGGSSVYGYTF. The CDR3 DNA sequence: TGCAGCACCACGTCCGGGACAGGGGGTTCCTCAGTCTATGGCTACACCTTC.

This clone appeared once. The CDR3 DNA sequence: TGCGCCAGCAGCCAAGTGTTAGCGAGCTCCTATAATTCACCCCTCCACTTT. Encoded protein: CASSQVLASSYNSPLHF. This chain connects TRBV4-1 to TRBJ1-6; no reliable D call. Between the trimmed V and J ends, which lost 1 base and 0 bases, there was a span of 10 bases. Germline loops: CDR1 MGHRA, CDR2 YSYEKL. This CDR3 has 17 residues.

This chain links TRBV12-3 or TRBV12-4 with TRBJ2-1; 7 bases agree with TRBD1. Losses at the gene ends were 4 bases for V and 12 bases for J; bases not matched to a gene: 3. CDR3 length equals 11 residues. The CDR3 DNA reads TGTGCCAGCAGTTCCGGGACAGTGCAGTTCTTC. It specifies CASSSGTVQFF.

This clone was seen only once. This chain connects TRBV19 to TRBJ2-3; TRBD2 matches at 9 bases. This CDR3 is built from 18 residues. Unmatched junction bases numbered 11, after V lost 4 bases and J lost 0 bases. Germline V gene lookup returns CDR1 LNHDA and CDR2 SQIVND (reference sequence). The CDR3 sequence is CASSSGIAGAVSTDTQYF. The DNA for the CDR3 is TGTGCCAGTAGTAGTGGGATAGCGGGAGCCGTGAGCACAGATACGCAGTATTTT.

Only a few counts were recorded for this clone. Written as DNA, the CDR3 is TGCGCCAGCAGCTCCGGACAGGGGTTTTCTAACTATGGCTACACCTTC. It codes for CASSSGQGFSNYGYTF. V usage is TRBV5-1 and J usage is TRBJ1-2, with TRBD1 matching over 9 bases. V shed 3 bases, J shed 0 bases, and the junction held 6 bases outside the gene matches. CDR3 length equals 16 residues. From germline, CDR1 is SGHRS and CDR2 YFSETQ.

The chain has TRBV30 and TRBJ1-4; TRBD1 matches at 7 bases. The V gene end was trimmed by 3 bases and the J gene end by 4 bases; junction bases not matched to a gene: 8. The CDR3 is 15 amino acids. From germline, CDR1 is GTSNPN and CDR2 SVGIG (reference sequence). The CDR3 region has the DNA TGTGCCTGGAGGTCCCACAGGGGCTTTAATGAAAAACTGTTTTTT. Translation: CAWRSHRGFNEKLFF.